Below, 31 T cell receptor beta chains from the same sample are listed, as sequenced in a study of post-analysis software for immune sequencing data. Findings and caveats of the study: The study found TRBV5-6, TRBV5-1 and TRBV20-1 among about five TRBV segments more frequent in patients than controls.

The authors incorporated unique molecular identifiers into the TCR beta cDNA libraries. TCRdb re-analysed the PCR reads in MiXCR, keeping a single row per CDR3 protein. This repertoire shows 750,000 to 950,000 distinct CDR3 sequences, roughly 46% found once; its top ten account for roughly 5%. Antigen specificity for these receptors is unknown. The sequencing input was blood. These receptors all stem from a girl aged 10 to 17 with multiple sclerosis.

This sequence joins TRBV20-1 and TRBJ2-3; TRBD1 matches 7 bases. Trimming took 1 base from V and 0 from J; bases not matched to a gene: 10. The CDR3 has 17 residues. The germline V gene encodes CDR1 DFQATT and CDR2 SNEGSKA (reference sequence). CDR3: CSARGAYRGPSTDTQYF. CDR3 coding DNA: TGCAGTGCTAGAGGGGCTTACAGGGGCCCTAGCACAGATACGCAGTATTTT.

This clonotype was detected only once. V is TRBV11-2 and J is TRBJ2-5, with TRBD2 matching over 15 bases. V lost 5 bases, J lost 5 bases, and 6 bases stayed unmatched. The CDR3 has 16 amino acids. The germline CDR1 and CDR2 sequences are SGHAT and FQNNGV. The CDR3 region has the DNA TGTGCCAGCAGCCCCGGGACTAGCGGGAGGCGGGAGACCCAGTACTTC. Its protein product is CASSPGTSGRRETQYF. Supplemented by reference TRBV11-2 and TRBJ2-5, the full variable domain reads EAGVAQSPRYKIIEKRQSVAFWCNPISGHATLYWYQQILGQGPKLLIQFQNNGVVDDSQLPKDRFSAERLKGVDSTLKIQPAKLEDSAVYLCASSPGTSGRRETQYFGPGTRLLVL.

V and J are TRBV28 and TRBJ2-4, with 9 bases identical to TRBD1. This CDR3 comprises 15 residues. Per germline, CDR1 MDHEN and CDR2 SYDVKM. Trimming cost V 6 bases and J 6 bases; bases outside gene matches: 9. The CDR3 DNA follows: TGTGCCAGCAGCCGGGGACAGGGAGGGGGAAACATTCAGTACTTC. As protein: CASSRGQGGGNIQYF.

The CDR3 region is CATSDFPQGSPTDTQYF. The CDR3 region has the DNA TGTGCCACCAGTGATTTCCCCCAGGGAAGCCCCACAGATACGCAGTATTTT. The V and J genes are TRBV24-1 and TRBJ2-3; perhaps TRBD1 as D (5 bases). Germline CDR1 and CDR2: KGHDR and SFDVKD. The CDR3 sequence is 17 residues long. Trimming shortened V by 1 base and J by 2 bases, and 15 bases separated the two germline ends.

This clonotype was seen more than once but under ten times. The chain combines TRBV15 with TRBJ2-5; D remains unclear. The CDR3 covers 12 residues. The V gene's germline CDR1 is LNHNV and CDR2 YYDKDF (reference sequence). The V end lost 1 base, the J end lost 3 bases, and 3 bases lay between the germline ends. The CDR3 coding sequence is TGTGCCACCAGCAGAGGGAAAGAGACCCAGTACTTC. This codes for CATSRGKETQYF.

The V gene is TRBV20-1, the J gene TRBJ2-7, with a weak D call TRBD2 (6 bases). Per the germline V gene, CDR1 is DFQATT and CDR2 is SNEGSKA (reference sequence). CDR3 size: 14 residues. The V end lost 5 bases, the J end lost 4 bases, and 18 bases lay between the germline ends. CDR3: CSAGRRPRLYEQYF. The CDR3 DNA is TGCAGTGCTGGGAGGCGCCCTCGGCTTTACGAGCAGTACTTC.

Written as DNA, the CDR3 is TGTGCCAGCAGCTTAGCCAGCGTTGGCGAGCAGTACTTC. Translating it yields CASSLASVGEQYF. This sequence joins TRBV7-9 and TRBJ2-7; D is ambiguous. CDR1 is SEHNR and CDR2 is FQNEAQ in the germline V gene (reference sequence). V dropped 0 bases and J dropped 6 bases, with 9 bases sitting between them. CDR3 length: 13 residues.

V and J are TRBV6-5 and TRBJ1-2; no clear D gene. V lost 0 bases and J lost 2, with 7 bases in between. The CDR3 length is 14 residues. Germline V CDR1 and CDR2: MNHEY, SVGAGI. CDR3 bases: TGTGCCAGCAGTTACTCAACCAGAAACTATGGCTACACCTTC. The encoded protein is CASSYSTRNYGYTF.

The V gene is TRBV7-9, the J gene TRBJ1-1; D is ambiguous. CDR3 length: 13 amino acids. The V and J ends lost 5 bases and 1 base respectively, with 8 bases between them. CDR1 is SEHNR and CDR2 is FQNEAQ in the germline V gene (reference sequence). In DNA form, the CDR3 reads TGTGCCAGCAGCCCCGAGGCGAACACTGAAGCTTTCTTT. This sequence encodes CASSPEANTEAFF.

This clonotype occurred a few times. This chain connects TRBV15 to TRBJ2-7; D may be TRBD2 (5 bases). Matching the DNA end better, TRBJ2-5 makes the J call doubtful. This CDR3 is 10 amino acids long. CDR1 LNHNV and CDR2 YYDKDF come from the germline V gene (reference sequence). In nucleotides, the CDR3 is TGTGCCACCGAGGGTGAGACCCAGTACTTC. Its protein product is CATEGETQYF.

The J gene is TRBJ2-3, the V gene TRBV24-1; 10 nucleotides agree with TRBD2. V trimming: 9 bases; J trimming: 2 bases; junction bases outside the gene matches: 4. The CDR3 length is 14 residues. Germline-derived CDR1 and CDR2 are KGHDR and SFDVKD. The CDR3 DNA is TGTGCCACCCAAGCGGGAGGGCCCACAGATACGCAGTATTTT. It yields the protein CATQAGGPTDTQYF.

This clonotype showed up just a few times. V usage is TRBV4-1 and J usage is TRBJ2-7; 7 nucleotides agree with TRBD1. The germline V gene encodes CDR1 MGHRA and CDR2 YSYEKL. This CDR3 contains 15 residues. V lost 1 base and J lost 2; bases outside the gene matches: 5. This chain's CDR3 is CASSQAGTAAYEQYF. The CDR3 DNA reads TGCGCCAGCAGCCAAGCGGGGACAGCGGCCTACGAGCAGTACTTC.

This rearrangement joins TRBV20-1 to TRBJ2-3; the match to TRBD2 covers 15 bases. Germline V gives CDR1 DFQATT, CDR2 SNEGSKA (reference sequence). CDR3 length equals 16 residues. The V segment lost 1 base and the J segment 6 bases; nucleotides outside the gene matches: 5. CDR3 nucleotides: TGCAGTGCTAGAGCCGGGACTAGCGGGAGGCAGGATACGCAGTATTTT. This encodes CSARAGTSGRQDTQYF.

This clonotype was seen more than once but under ten times. V is TRBV6-2 or TRBV6-3 and J is TRBJ2-2; 7 positions match TRBD2. V shed 0 bases, J shed 6 bases, and the junction held 10 bases outside the gene matches. The CDR3 has 17 residues. Per the germline V gene, CDR1 is MNHEY and CDR2 is SVGEGT. CDR3 amino acids: CASSYSLPGLTAGELFF. The DNA of the CDR3 is TGTGCCAGCAGTTACTCGCTACCGGGACTAACGGCCGGGGAGCTGTTTTTT.

The chain has TRBV5-7 and TRBJ2-1; 10 nucleotides line up with TRBD2. TRBV5-7 is filed as an ORF, its function uncertain. Losses at the gene ends were 6 bases for V and 2 bases for J; bases not matched to a gene: 11. The CDR3 consists of 17 residues. As DNA, the CDR3 is TGTGCCAGCACCATGCCCGATGGGACTAGCGCCTACAATGAGCAGTTCTTC. The encoded protein is CASTMPDGTSAYNEQFF.

Of note for this clonotype: One end of the junction does not line up with germline, which may come from a read error. The chain is built from TRBV12-3 or TRBV12-4 and TRBJ1-2; a possible D gene is TRBD1 (6 bases). The CDR3 consists of 13 residues. CDR3 sequence reads: CANSPGASGGYTF. CDR3 DNA: TGTGCCAACAGTCCAGGGGCTTCGGGAGGCTACACCTTC.

The genes are TRBV7-3 and TRBJ2-7, with TRBD1 identical over 9 bases. The J call may be incorrect, as the DNA end agrees better with TRBJ2-5. The germline V gene has CDR1 SGHTA and CDR2 FQGTGA. This CDR3 spans 15 amino acids. The CDR3: CASSLTGTGIETQYF. Written as DNA, the CDR3 is TGTGCCAGCAGCTTAACCGGGACAGGGATTGAGACCCAGTACTTC.

The chain employs TRBV28 and TRBJ1-6; 7 bases align to TRBD1. V trimming: 5 bases; J trimming: 4 bases; junction bases outside the gene matches: 8. CDR1 and CDR2 (germline): MDHEN, SYDVKM. This CDR3 has 16 amino acids. The DNA for the CDR3 is TGTGCCAGCAGTCTAACACAGGGGCTGTATAATTCACCCCTCCACTTT. As protein: CASSLTQGLYNSPLHF. The variable domain in full, completed from reference TRBV28 and TRBJ1-6, reads DVKVTQSSRYLVKRTGEKVFLECVQDMDHENMFWYRQDPGLGLRLIYFSYDVKMKEKGDIPEGYSVSREKKERFSLILESASTNQTSMYLCASSLTQGLYNSPLHFGNGTRLTVT.

V usage is TRBV7-9 and J usage is TRBJ2-1, with a weak D call TRBD2 (5 bases). Trimming removed 7 bases at V and 11 bases at J, with 24 bases between. The CDR3 has 15 amino acids. Germline CDR1 is SEHNR and CDR2 is FQNEAQ (reference sequence). The CDR3 loop reads CASILDSVARRQQFF. The DNA of the CDR3 is TGTGCCAGCATTCTCGACTCGGTAGCGAGAAGGCAGCAGTTCTTC. Complete variable domain (other parts from reference TRBV7-9 and TRBJ2-1): DTGVSQNPRHKITKRGQNVTFRCDPISEHNRLYWYRQTLGQGPEFLTYFQNEAQLEKSRLLSDRFSAERPKGSFSTLEIQRTEQGDSAMYLCASILDSVARRQQFFGPGTRLTVL.

About this clonotype itself: The junction departs from the called germline gene at one end, perhaps through a read error. This chain connects TRBV9 to TRBJ2-7; TRBD2 matches at 8 bases. This CDR3 comprises 15 residues. Germline CDR1 and CDR2: SGDLS and YYNGEE. The CDR3 DNA sequence: TGTGCCAGCAGCGTAGACAGCGGGAGCTCCCACGAGCAGTACTTC. This encodes CASSVDSGSSHEQYF.

V usage is TRBV4-1 and J usage is TRBJ1-1; no definite D call. Between the trimmed V and J ends, which lost 0 bases and 1 base, there was a span of 6 bases. CDR3 length: 14 amino acids. Germline loops: CDR1 MGHRA, CDR2 YSYEKL. CDR3 region: CASSQDRWNTEAFF. The CDR3 coding sequence is TGCGCCAGCAGCCAAGATAGGTGGAACACTGAAGCTTTCTTT.

A few counts support this clonotype. The chain carries TRBV9 and TRBJ2-1, with D possibly TRBD2 on 5 matching bases. The V end lost 4 bases, the J end lost 5 bases, and 16 bases lay between the germline ends. Germline loops: CDR1 SGDLS, CDR2 YYNGEE. The CDR3 is 15 amino acids. The DNA for the CDR3 is TGTGCCAGCAGCCCCATATTCGGGATCGACAATGAGCAGTTCTTC. The encoded protein is CASSPIFGIDNEQFF.

The chain couples TRBV4-1 to TRBJ2-7; 7 bases are a match to TRBD2. The trim removed 3 bases at V and 2 bases at J, leaving 7 bases unmatched. This CDR3 region has 15 residues. CDR1 MGHRA and CDR2 YSYEKL come from the germline V gene. The CDR3 DNA follows: TGCGCCAGCAGCCAGCCCGATGCGGGGGCCTACGAGCAGTACTTC. It encodes CASSQPDAGAYEQYF.

This rearrangement joins TRBV6-5 to TRBJ1-1; D gene ambiguous. The germline V and J ends were trimmed by 8 bases and 3 bases, with 7 bases remaining between them. This CDR3 comprises 11 residues. Looked up from germline, CDR1 is MNHEY and CDR2 is SVGAGI. The CDR3 spells CASYSYTEAFF. In nucleotides, the CDR3 is TGTGCCAGCTATTCTTACACTGAAGCTTTCTTT.

This clonotype was detected only a few times. The chain has TRBV4-3 and TRBJ2-1; TRBD2 matches at 7 bases. J gave up 5 bases and V 3 bases, and 4 bases lay outside the gene matches. The germline gives CDR1 LGHNA, CDR2 YSLEER. This CDR3 has 14 amino acids. Here the CDR3 reads CASSQLGGDNEQFF. The CDR3 nucleotides are TGCGCCAGCAGCCAGCTTGGGGGGGACAATGAGCAGTTCTTC.

This clonotype was seen only a few times. The chain recombines TRBV27 with TRBJ1-1, with D unresolved. The germline V gene encodes CDR1 MNHEY and CDR2 SMNVEV (reference sequence). The CDR3 length is 13 residues. Trimming shortened V by 3 bases and J by 5 bases, and 10 bases separated the two germline ends. CDR3 nucleotides: TGTGCCAGCAGTTTCCAAAGTCGGACTGAAGCTTTCTTT. Amino acids: CASSFQSRTEAFF.

This clonotype was observed a handful of times. The chain carries TRBV20-1 and TRBJ2-1; D gene ambiguous. This CDR3 region has 13 residues. Trimming cost V 6 bases and J 4 bases, with 13 bases left between them. The germline gives CDR1 DFQATT, CDR2 SNEGSKA (reference sequence). DNA for the CDR3: TGCAGTGCCCCCGGGTCCTTTTACAATGAGCAGTTCTTC. Its protein is CSAPGSFYNEQFF.

The chain links TRBV4-2 to TRBJ1-4; D gene uncertain. Trimming took off 3 bases at V and 7 bases at J, with 9 bases between the two ends. Germline CDR1 is LGHNA and CDR2 is YNFKEQ. The CDR3 has 13 residues. As DNA, the CDR3 is TGTGCCAGCAGCCACTCGACGGGTGAAAAACTGTTTTTT. Amino acid sequence: CASSHSTGEKLFF.

The chain joins TRBV7-9 to TRBJ2-5; D is uncertain. This CDR3 is 12 amino acids long. CDR1 is SEHNR and CDR2 is FQNEAQ in the germline V gene (reference sequence). Trimming shortened V by 1 base and J by 5 bases, and 5 bases separated the two germline ends. This CDR3 reads CASSLGYETQYF. In DNA form, the CDR3 reads TGTGCCAGCAGCTTAGGATATGAGACCCAGTACTTC.

V is TRBV6-2 or TRBV6-3 and J is TRBJ2-7; TRBD2 is a possible D gene (5 bases). The germline V gene has CDR1 MNHEY and CDR2 SVGEGT. Trimming took off 0 bases at V and 3 bases at J, with 9 bases between the two ends. The CDR3 spans 14 residues. The CDR3 is CASSYSAGHYEQYF. As DNA, the CDR3 is TGTGCCAGCAGTTACTCTGCGGGTCACTACGAGCAGTACTTC.

The chain employs TRBV7-9 and TRBJ2-3; D unclear. V dropped 7 bases and J dropped 2 bases, with 13 bases sitting between them. This CDR3 is built from 14 residues. From germline, CDR1 is SEHNR and CDR2 FQNEAQ (reference sequence). CDR3 nucleotide sequence: TGTGCCAGCAAACTCGCGGTCTACACAGATACGCAGTATTTT. Its translation: CASKLAVYTDTQYF. The entire variable domain, with the rest obtained from reference TRBV7-9 and TRBJ2-3, is as follows: DTGVSQNPRHKITKRGQNVTFRCDPISEHNRLYWYRQTLGQGPEFLTYFQNEAQLEKSRLLSDRFSAERPKGSFSTLEIQRTEQGDSAMYLCASKLAVYTDTQYFGPGTRLTVL.